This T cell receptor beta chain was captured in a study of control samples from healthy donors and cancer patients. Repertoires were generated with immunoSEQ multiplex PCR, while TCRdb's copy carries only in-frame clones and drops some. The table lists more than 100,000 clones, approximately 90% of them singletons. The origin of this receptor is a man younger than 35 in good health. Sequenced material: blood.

CDR3 loop: CASSYGPFSGNTIYF. The CDR3 DNA follows: TGTGCCAGCAGTTACGGGCCTTTCTCTGGAAACACCATATATTTT. The chain carries TRBV6-5 and TRBJ1-3; no reliable D call. The germline V gene encodes CDR1 MNHEY and CDR2 SVGAGI. The CDR3 has 15 residues. V was cut by 2 bases and J by 0 bases, with 8 bases left in between.